Listed here are 21 T cell receptor beta chains from one sample, sequenced in a study of OX40 agonist ivuxolimab in advanced cancers. Only in-frame clones appear in the TCRdb table, and some are missing; sequencing was by immunoSEQ multiplex PCR. Here the sample spans fewer than 80,000 clones, 85% to 90% being singletons. This specimen was CD4+ or CD8+ T cells sorted from blood, taken in a trial of the OX40 agonist ivuxolimab. These receptors originate from an adult with an advanced solid tumor such as melanoma, head and neck, liver or kidney cancer.

Only one count was recorded for this clone. The chain carries TRBV30 and TRBJ2-7; TRBD2 agrees at 7 bases. Germline lookup yields CDR1 GTSNPN and CDR2 SVGIG (reference sequence). This CDR3 has 17 amino acids. V was clipped by 2 bases and J by 3 bases; unmatched bases: 16. This CDR3 is CAWSTPPGWEGRYEQYF. The CDR3 DNA sequence: TGTGCCTGGAGTACCCCGCCCGGGTGGGAGGGCCGCTACGAGCAGTACTTC. The full variable domain, rest sourced from reference TRBV30 and TRBJ2-7, is SQTIHQWPATLVQPVGSPLSLECTVEGTSNPNLYWYRQAAGRGLQLLFYSVGIGQISSEVPQNLSASRPQDRQFILSSKKLLLSDSGFYLCAWSTPPGWEGRYEQYFGPGTRLTVT.

V and J are TRBV9 and TRBJ2-2, with D possibly being TRBD1 or TRBD2 (7 bases each). Germline V gene lookup returns CDR1 SGDLS and CDR2 YYNGEE. Trimming shortened V by 2 bases and J by 3 bases, and 29 bases separated the two germline ends. This CDR3 contains 21 residues. CDR3 sequence reads: CASSVRLLEVLGGGDTGELFF. The CDR3 bases are TGTGCCAGCAGCGTCCGCCTATTGGAGGTACTGGGAGGGGGCGACACCGGGGAGCTGTTTTTT.

The V and J genes are TRBV7-2 and TRBJ2-1; TRBD2 might be the D (6 bases). Germline values: CDR1 SGHTA, CDR2 FQGNSA. V shed 2 bases and J shed 9 bases, with 17 bases lying between them. CDR3 length equals 15 residues. In DNA form, the CDR3 reads TGTGCCAGCAGCTTAAAATCGGGACGGAGGGGTGAGCAGTTCTTC. It codes for CASSLKSGRRGEQFF.

The genes are TRBV10-3 and TRBJ2-1; 7 positions agree with TRBD2. Germline-derived CDR1 and CDR2 are ENHRY and SYGVKD. CDR3 size: 15 residues. Trimming at V came to 4 bases and at J to 7 bases, leaving 10 bases not matched to a gene. CDR3 sequence reads: CAISGLGGSLNEQFF. In DNA, the CDR3 is TGTGCCATCAGTGGCCTGGGCGGGAGTTTGAATGAGCAGTTCTTC.

The rearrangement joins TRBV7-9 to TRBJ2-7; no definite D call. Trimming cost V 0 bases and J 0 bases, with 9 bases left between them. The length of the CDR3 is 15 residues. Germline CDR1 and CDR2: SEHNR and FQNEAQ (reference sequence). CDR3 nucleotide sequence: TGTGCCAGCAGCTTAGCCGGCAGTAACTCCTACGAGCAGTACTTC. Amino acid sequence: CASSLAGSNSYEQYF.

The chain is built from TRBV27 and TRBJ2-3; D is undetermined. Trimming removed 4 bases from V and 6 bases from J, with 17 bases in between. CDR1 and CDR2 from the germline V gene are MNHEY and SMNVEV (reference sequence). The CDR3 extends over 15 amino acids. The CDR3 protein is CASSSIYSTRDTQYF. The CDR3 DNA is TGTGCCAGCAGTTCCATTTACTCAACTCGGGATACGCAGTATTTT.

In this sample, this clone turned up a few times. In DNA, the CDR3 is TGTGCCAGCAGCCAGTCGGTACAGGGAGCTAACTATGGCTACACCTTC. Translation: CASSQSVQGANYGYTF. The chain employs TRBV7-9 and TRBJ1-2; D might be TRBD1 (6 bases). CDR3 length: 16 residues. Trimming took 5 bases from V and 0 from J, leaving 16 bases between them. Germline CDR1 and CDR2: SEHNR and FQNEAQ (reference sequence). The whole variable domain, filled in from reference TRBV7-9 and TRBJ1-2, reads DTGVSQNPRHKITKRGQNVTFRCDPISEHNRLYWYRQTLGQGPEFLTYFQNEAQLEKSRLLSDRFSAERPKGSFSTLEIQRTEQGDSAMYLCASSQSVQGANYGYTFGSGTRLTVV.

The chain is built from TRBV4-2 and TRBJ2-7; 11 nucleotides align to TRBD2. This CDR3 spans 17 amino acids. The J segment lost 7 bases and the V segment lost 0 bases, leaving 11 bases of the junction unmatched. The V gene's germline CDR1 is LGHNA and CDR2 YNFKEQ. The CDR3 nucleotides read TGTGCCAGCAGCCAAGAAATCGGGACTAGCGGCTTTGGGGAGCAGTACTTC. Translated, it gives CASSQEIGTSGFGEQYF.

The chain employs TRBV19 and TRBJ2-7, with D perhaps TRBD2 (6 bases). The CDR3 runs to 15 residues. Germline CDR1 LNHDA, CDR2 SQIVND (reference sequence). With 4 bases removed from V and 1 base from J, the gap between germline ends came to 14 bases. The CDR3: CASSTSLALSYEQYF. DNA for the CDR3: TGTGCCAGTAGTACATCACTAGCTTTGTCCTACGAGCAGTACTTC.

This clone came up once. The chain uses TRBV4-3 and TRBJ2-2; tentatively, D is TRBD1 (6 bases). V lost 5 bases and J 1 base, leaving 14 bases between the germline ends. Germline V gene data show CDR1 as LGHNA and CDR2 as YSLEER. The CDR3 sequence is 16 residues long. The CDR3 DNA sequence: TGCGCCAGCAGCGTCTCCAGGGGCCAGAACACCGGGGAGCTGTTTTTT. Translation: CASSVSRGQNTGELFF.

This chain links TRBV15 with TRBJ1-4; D is undetermined. This CDR3 spans 13 amino acids. V shed 7 bases and J shed 4 bases, with 10 bases lying between them. CDR1 LNHNV and CDR2 YYDKDF come from the germline V gene (reference sequence). The CDR3 DNA reads TGTGCCACCAAAGCCAACCTTAATGAAAAACTGTTTTTT. It codes for CATKANLNEKLFF.

This clone was counted a single time. The V and J genes are TRBV7-2 and TRBJ1-1; no clear D gene. This CDR3 has 16 amino acids. CDR1 and CDR2 from the germline V gene are SGHTA and FQGNSA. Trimming shortened V by 3 bases and J by 4 bases, and 18 bases separated the two germline ends. CDR3 protein: CASSLVEPLWATEAFF. DNA for the CDR3: TGTGCCAGCAGCTTGGTGGAACCCTTATGGGCCACTGAAGCTTTCTTT.

The chain links TRBV2 to TRBJ2-7; D remains unclear. The CDR3 is made up of 13 amino acids. Trimming took off 6 bases at V and 2 bases at J, with 11 bases between the two ends. CDR1 is SNHLY and CDR2 is FYNNEI in the germline V gene. CDR3 amino acids: CASRGLPTYEQYF. For the CDR3, the DNA is TGTGCCAGCAGGGGCCTTCCCACCTACGAGCAGTACTTC. The variable domain in full, completed from reference TRBV2 and TRBJ2-7, reads EPEVTQTPSHQVTQMGQEVILRCVPISNHLYFYWYRQILGQKVEFLVSFYNNEISEKSEIFDDQFSVERPDGSNFTLKIRSTKLEDSAMYFCASRGLPTYEQYFGPGTRLTVT.

The chain combines TRBV12-2 with TRBJ1-2. TRBV12-2 is noted as a pseudogene. This CDR3 is built from 14 residues. For the CDR3, the DNA is TGTGCAAGTCGCTTAGAAAGCCGGGACTATGGCTACACCTTC. It encodes CASRLESRDYGYTF.

This chain connects TRBV7-6 to TRBJ2-7; tentatively, D is TRBD1 or TRBD2 (5 bases each). CDR3 length: 17 residues. Germline-derived CDR1 and CDR2 are SGHVS and FNYEAQ. Deletions cut 1 base from V and 5 bases from J, with 21 bases between. The CDR3, as DNA: TGTGCCAGCAGCTTAGTCCCTTTGGGACGGCGGCACCACGAGCAGTACTTC. Translated, it gives CASSLVPLGRRHHEQYF.

This clone appeared a single time. The rearrangement uses TRBV7-9 and TRBJ2-3; D may be TRBD1 or TRBD2 (6 bases each). Germline CDR1 reads SEHNR; CDR2 reads FQNEAQ (reference sequence). Between the trimmed V and J ends, which lost 1 base and 4 bases, there was a span of 12 bases. This CDR3 spans 15 amino acids. The CDR3 protein is CASSLVGGRADTQYF. In nucleotides, the CDR3 is TGTGCCAGCAGCTTAGTGGGGGGCAGAGCAGATACGCAGTATTTT.

This clone appeared a few times. The chain recombines TRBV7-9 with TRBJ2-1; D may match TRBD1 or TRBD2 (5 bases each). V lost 1 base and J lost 4, with 11 bases in between. The CDR3 is made up of 15 amino acids. The germline V gene encodes CDR1 SEHNR and CDR2 FQNEAQ (reference sequence). This CDR3 reads CASSLGAGRYNEQFF. The CDR3 region has the DNA TGTGCCAGCAGCTTAGGGGCAGGGAGATACAATGAGCAGTTCTTC.

The V call is TRBV19, the J call TRBJ1-1; no firm D call. V was clipped by 1 base and J by 5 bases, with 2 bases between them. This CDR3 region has 11 residues. The germline CDR1 and CDR2 sequences are LNHDA and SQIVND (reference sequence). The CDR3 loop reads CASSIATEAFF. CDR3 in DNA: TGTGCCAGTAGTATAGCGACTGAAGCTTTCTTT. The variable domain in full, with the rest retrieved from reference TRBV19 and TRBJ1-1, is DGGITQSPKYLFRKEGQNVTLSCEQNLNHDAMYWYRQDPGQGLRLIYYSQIVNDFQKGDIAEGYSVSREKKESFPLTVTSAQKNPTAFYLCASSIATEAFFGQGTRLTVV.

The rearrangement links TRBV6-6 to TRBJ2-6; no firm D call. There are 13 residues in the CDR3. Between the trimmed V and J ends, which lost 5 bases and 2 bases, there was a span of 4 bases. CDR1 MNHNY and CDR2 SVGAGI come from the germline V gene (reference sequence). The DNA of the CDR3 is TGTGCCAGCAGTAGGGCTGGGGCCAACGTCCTGACTTTC. It yields the protein CASSRAGANVLTF.

The rearrangement uses TRBV28 and TRBJ1-1; D call uncertain. Germline loops: CDR1 MDHEN, CDR2 SYDVKM. The V and J ends lost 7 bases and 4 bases respectively, with 10 bases between them. There are 12 residues in the CDR3. The CDR3 here is CASKVFGTEAFF. Here the CDR3 DNA reads TGTGCCAGCAAGGTTTTTGGCACTGAAGCTTTCTTT.

This sequence joins TRBV4-1 and TRBJ2-5; D may be TRBD1 (6 bases). The CDR3 loop spans 14 amino acids. V gave up 1 base and J gave up 4 bases, with 10 bases separating them. Germline V gene lookup returns CDR1 MGHRA and CDR2 YSYEKL. For the CDR3, the DNA is TGCGCCAGCAGCCAAGTCGGACAGCGAGAGACCCAGTACTTC. Encoded protein: CASSQVGQRETQYF.